These 29 T cell receptor beta chains originate from one sample sequenced in a study of cytomegalovirus exposure and HLA in healthy donors. The PCR was carried out with 60 Vbeta primers and 13 Jbeta primers. The assay was immunoSEQ multiplex PCR, and TCRdb's table has in-frame clones only and misses some. The sample lists just under 95,000 clones, over 75% seen once, with about 7% in the top ten. The specimen sequenced was PBMCs. The receptors stem from a man aged 50-60 years in good health and CMV-seropositive.

V usage is TRBV5-6 and J usage is TRBJ1-5; 10 nucleotides line up with TRBD1. CDR1 SGHDT and CDR2 YYEEEE come from the germline V gene. With V trimmed by 4 bases and J by 7 bases, 11 bases remained unmatched. The CDR3 is 16 residues long. The CDR3 DNA is TGTGCCAGCAGCAGAGGACAGGGGGGTTTGGGACAGCCCCAGCATTTT. It encodes CASSRGQGGLGQPQHF.

The chain couples TRBV28 to TRBJ2-5, with D possibly matching TRBD2 (6 bases). The DNA end lines up better with TRBJ2-7; the J call may be wrong. The CDR3 is 13 residues long. Germline values: CDR1 MDHEN, CDR2 SYDVKM. The CDR3 nucleotides read TGTGCCAGCAGTTTGGGAGGATCCTACGAGCAGTACTTC. Its protein is CASSLGGSYEQYF.

The gene calls are TRBV10-3 and TRBJ1-1, with 10 bases lining up with TRBD1. The CDR3 has 15 residues. From germline, CDR1 is ENHRY and CDR2 SYGVKD. V lost 7 bases and J lost 0; bases outside the gene matches: 5. The CDR3 coding sequence is TGTGCCATCACCGGGACAGGGGCAATGAACACTGAAGCTTTCTTT. Translating gives CAITGTGAMNTEAFF.

In the case of this clone: Other DNA variants within this sample encode the same CDR3. This rearrangement joins TRBV15 to TRBJ1-5; weak D call: TRBD1 (5 bases). Trimming cost V 0 bases and J 9 bases, with 6 bases left between them. CDR1 LNHNV and CDR2 YYDKDF come from the germline V gene (reference sequence). This CDR3 has 12 amino acids. DNA for the CDR3: TGTGCCACCAGCAGAGATAGGGGGCCCCAGCATTTT. Translation gives CATSRDRGPQHF. Complete variable domain (other parts from reference TRBV15 and TRBJ1-5): DAMVIQNPRYQVTQFGKPVTLSCSQTLNHNVMYWYQQKSSQAPKLLFHYYDKDFNNEADTPDNFQSRRPNTSFCFLDIRSPGLGDTAMYLCATSRDRGPQHFGDGTRLSIL.

Here the CDR3 reads CASSLVEGNQPQHF. In DNA, the CDR3 is TGTGCCAGCAGCTTAGTTGAGGGAAACCAGCCCCAGCATTTT. The V call is TRBV7-2, the J call TRBJ1-5; D not certain. The CDR3 loop spans 14 amino acids. Germline CDR1 is SGHTA and CDR2 is FQGNSA. Trimming pared 1 base from V and 7 bases from J, leaving 11 bases between.

The chain's CDR3 is CASSQQGGVYEQYF. The CDR3 DNA reads as TGCGCCAGCAGCCAACAGGGGGGAGTTTACGAGCAGTACTTC. The chain recombines TRBV4-3 with TRBJ2-7, with a possible D match to TRBD1 (7 bases). Germline CDR1 reads LGHNA; CDR2 reads YSLEER. CDR3 size: 14 residues. Trimming took 2 bases from V and 4 from J, leaving 12 bases between them.

The J gene is TRBJ2-7, the V gene TRBV7-2; 12 nucleotides agree with TRBD2. Germline CDR1 SGHTA, CDR2 FQGNSA. Trimming at V came to 6 bases and at J to 1 base, leaving 7 bases not matched to a gene. The CDR3 contains 16 residues. The CDR3 DNA is TGTGCCAGCAGGGAATCCGGGACTAGCGGGTCCTACGAGCAGTACTTC. This codes for CASRESGTSGSYEQYF.

The J gene is TRBJ2-1, the V gene TRBV9; TRBD2 is a possible D gene (6 bases). The CDR3 loop spans 18 amino acids. V lost 0 bases, J lost 3 bases, and 19 bases lay in between. Per the germline V gene, CDR1 is SGDLS and CDR2 is YYNGEE. DNA of the CDR3: TGTGCCAGCAGCGTAGAAGGAGGCGGGGCGTCGATCTACAATGAGCAGTTCTTC. Amino acids: CASSVEGGGASIYNEQFF.

The chain couples TRBV7-8 to TRBJ2-7, with D tentatively TRBD2 (6 bases). The V gene's germline CDR1 is SGHVS and CDR2 FQNEAQ. Trimming took 5 bases from V and 5 from J, leaving 19 bases between them. The CDR3 contains 15 residues. The CDR3: CASSPKPRDLHEQYF. DNA of the CDR3: TGTGCCAGCAGCCCGAAGCCCAGGGACTTACACGAGCAGTACTTC.

The chain employs TRBV6-5 and TRBJ1-2, with D tentatively TRBD1 (6 bases). The germline V gene has CDR1 MNHEY and CDR2 SVGAGI. The CDR3 length is 13 residues. The V end lost 4 bases, the J end lost 8 bases, and 14 bases lay between the germline ends. CDR3 in amino acids: CASSSGGARGYTF. Written as DNA, the CDR3 is TGTGCCAGCAGTTCGGGGGGGGCGCGGGGCTACACCTTC.

The gene calls are TRBV9 and TRBJ1-1; no reliable D call. The CDR3 is 18 amino acids. V dropped 0 bases and J dropped 1 base, with 19 bases sitting between them. Germline-derived CDR1 and CDR2 are SGDLS and YYNGEE. The CDR3: CASSVGPGRHLTNTEAFF. CDR3 bases: TGTGCCAGCAGCGTAGGCCCAGGTCGTCATTTAACGAACACTGAAGCTTTCTTT.

V gene TRBV4-1 combines with J gene TRBJ2-7; a weak D match, TRBD2 (6 bases). The CDR3 sequence is 15 residues long. Trimming cost V 3 bases and J 1 base, with 13 bases left between them. CDR1 and CDR2 (germline): MGHRA, YSYEKL. The CDR3 nucleotides are TGCGCCAGCAGCCATAGTCTAGCGTCATCCTACGAGCAGTACTTC. It specifies CASSHSLASSYEQYF.

The chain couples TRBV4-3 to TRBJ2-1, with D possibly TRBD1 on 6 matching bases. Germline V CDR1 and CDR2: LGHNA, YSLEER. The CDR3 is 12 residues long. The V and J ends lost 4 bases and 10 bases respectively, with 11 bases between them. The DNA of the CDR3 is TGCGCCAGCAGCCGGGGGCGGTGGGAGCAGTTCTTC. It is translated as CASSRGRWEQFF.

The V call is TRBV9, the J call TRBJ2-2; 11 bases are a match to TRBD2. Germline V lookup: CDR1 SGDLS, CDR2 YYNGEE. V shed 4 bases, J shed 5 bases, and the junction held 7 bases outside the gene matches. This CDR3 contains 16 residues. This CDR3 is CASSPLAGGGTGELFF. CDR3 DNA: TGTGCCAGCAGCCCTCTAGCGGGGGGCGGAACCGGGGAGCTGTTTTTT.

This clone is a singleton in its sample. The chain links TRBV30 to TRBJ2-4; D gene ambiguous. V dropped 4 bases and J dropped 1 base, with 17 bases sitting between them. CDR3 size: 16 residues. Germline V gene data show CDR1 as GTSNPN and CDR2 as SVGIG (reference sequence). The CDR3 sequence is CAWTRPFSLAKNIQYF. As DNA, the CDR3 is TGTGCCTGGACCCGCCCCTTCAGTCTGGCCAAAAACATTCAGTACTTC.

V usage is TRBV23-1 and J usage is TRBJ1-2; possibly TRBD1 for D (6 bases). TRBV23-1 belongs to the ORF category, with a function that is uncertain. The CDR3 runs 14 residues. Trimming cost V 7 bases and J 7 bases, with 19 bases left between them. The CDR3 loop is CASNLRGKGGGYTF. The CDR3 DNA follows: TGCGCCAGCAATCTCAGGGGAAAAGGGGGTGGCTACACCTTC.

The gene calls are TRBV11-2 and TRBJ1-1; D might be TRBD1 (5 bases). The germline V gene encodes CDR1 SGHAT and CDR2 FQNNGV. The CDR3 runs to 15 residues. Trimming removed 7 bases at V and 3 bases at J, with 18 bases between. The CDR3, as DNA: TGTGCCAGCACCCTAGTTCAGGGCGGGGACACTGAAGCTTTCTTT. It yields the protein CASTLVQGGDTEAFF.

This chain connects TRBV6-6 to TRBJ1-2; TRBD1 aligns across 9 bases. The CDR3 is made up of 15 amino acids. The J segment lost 8 bases and the V segment lost 2 bases, leaving 9 bases of the junction unmatched. Looked up from germline, CDR1 is MNHNY and CDR2 is SVGAGI (reference sequence). CDR3 DNA: TGTGCCAGCAGTTACGCAGCACAGGGGGCGGGAGGCTACACCTTC. Its protein product is CASSYAAQGAGGYTF.

J is TRBJ1-3 and V is TRBV6-1; tentatively, D is TRBD1 (5 bases). This CDR3 is built from 13 residues. The germline V gene has CDR1 MNHNS and CDR2 SASEGT. Trimming left V 1 base short and J 10 bases short, with 11 bases between. The CDR3 DNA is TGTGCCAGCAGTGAAGTGGGCCGGGGGACCATATATTTT. It translates to CASSEVGRGTIYF.

The chain couples TRBV30 to TRBJ2-6, with 9 positions matching TRBD2. The CDR3 is 16 amino acids. CDR1 is GTSNPN, CDR2 SVGIG, per germline (reference sequence). V lost 8 bases to trimming and J lost 0 bases; unmatched junction nucleotides: 8. The CDR3 region has the DNA TGTGCCCTTCCGACTAGCGGATCCTCTGGGGCCAACGTCCTGACTTTC. It yields the protein CALPTSGSSGANVLTF.

The table lists this clone with a few counts. The chain links TRBV15 to TRBJ2-5, with 8 bases aligning to TRBD1. The J segment lost 4 bases and the V segment lost 0 bases, leaving 13 bases of the junction unmatched. The CDR3 loop spans 18 amino acids. Germline values: CDR1 LNHNV, CDR2 YYDKDF (reference sequence). CDR3 amino acids: CATSRDRPDRGRGETQYF. In nucleotides, the CDR3 is TGTGCCACCAGCAGAGATCGCCCAGACAGGGGAAGGGGAGAGACCCAGTACTTC.

This clone was observed a handful of times. The chain employs TRBV5-1 and TRBJ2-7; perhaps TRBD1 as D (6 bases). CDR1 is SGHRS and CDR2 is YFSETQ in the germline V gene. V lost 0 bases and J 3 bases, leaving 13 bases between the germline ends. The CDR3 totals 15 residues. The CDR3 sequence: CASSLEYREHYEQYF. CDR3 DNA: TGCGCCAGCAGCTTGGAGTACAGGGAACACTACGAGCAGTACTTC. The full variable domain, in which reference TRBV5-1 and TRBJ2-7 provide the parts outside the CDR3, is KAGVTQTPRYLIKTRGQQVTLSCSPISGHRSVSWYQQTPGQGLQFLFEYFSETQRNKGNFPGRFSGRQFSNSRSEMNVSTLELGDSALYLCASSLEYREHYEQYFGPGTRLTVT.

The rearrangement joins TRBV4-1 to TRBJ1-5, with a weak D call TRBD1 (5 bases). Deletions cut 0 bases from V and 2 bases from J, with 11 bases between. CDR1 is MGHRA, CDR2 YSYEKL, per germline. This CDR3 is built from 16 residues. CDR3 residues: CASSQEGRGGNQPQHF. The CDR3 DNA is TGCGCCAGCAGCCAAGAAGGAAGGGGCGGCAATCAGCCCCAGCATTTT.

This chain uses TRBV29-1 with TRBJ2-1; 8 nucleotides agree with TRBD1. Germline V gene sequence: CDR1 SQVTM, CDR2 ANQGSEA. With 0 bases clipped from V and 0 bases from J, the junction kept 7 bases outside the gene matches. The CDR3 is made up of 17 amino acids. CDR3 sequence (DNA): TGCAGCGTTGAAGACTTGACAGGGGCACCCTCCTACAATGAGCAGTTCTTC. This encodes CSVEDLTGAPSYNEQFF.

J is TRBJ2-2 and V is TRBV5-1; 7 bases are shared with TRBD1. This CDR3 region has 15 residues. The V segment lost 6 bases and the J segment 4 bases; nucleotides outside the gene matches: 9. Germline V gene lookup returns CDR1 SGHRS and CDR2 YFSETQ. The CDR3 coding sequence is TGCGCCAGCAACGAGGGACAGCCGACCACCGGGGAGCTGTTTTTT. Translated: CASNEGQPTTGELFF.

The rearrangement links TRBV19 to TRBJ2-7; D gene ambiguous. Trimming shortened V by 5 bases and J by 6 bases, and 14 bases separated the two germline ends. This CDR3 region has 13 residues. Germline V gene lookup returns CDR1 LNHDA and CDR2 SQIVND (reference sequence). CDR3 nucleotide sequence: TGTGCCAGTAGTCTCCACGGTTCTGGCGAGCAGTACTTC. Protein: CASSLHGSGEQYF.

This chain links TRBV27 with TRBJ1-5, with D unclear. Germline CDR1 reads MNHEY; CDR2 reads SMNVEV (reference sequence). This CDR3 is built from 14 residues. V lost 5 bases to trimming and J lost 6 bases, with 14 bases between them. The CDR3 sequence is CASSPKILGQPQHF. In nucleotides, the CDR3 is TGTGCCAGCAGTCCCAAGATACTAGGTCAGCCCCAGCATTTT.

The chain couples TRBV5-1 to TRBJ2-1; 13 bases align to TRBD2. From germline, CDR1 is SGHRS and CDR2 YFSETQ. The length of the CDR3 is 15 residues. Germline trimming cut 4 bases from V and 5 bases from J; bases unmatched to any gene: 3. CDR3 DNA: TGCGCCAGCAGCGCGGGACTAGCGGGGAACAATGAGCAGTTCTTC. Amino acid sequence: CASSAGLAGNNEQFF.

V and J are TRBV27 and TRBJ1-5; 9 nucleotides match TRBD1. CDR1 and CDR2 from the germline V gene are MNHEY and SMNVEV (reference sequence). This CDR3 is built from 14 residues. V dropped 6 bases and J dropped 4; count of bases not matched to a gene: 4. The CDR3 nucleotides read TGTGCCAGCAGCAGGGACAGGGTTAATCAGCCCCAGCATTTT. It is translated as CASSRDRVNQPQHF.